Listed below are T cell receptor beta chains from one sample, sequenced in a study of cytomegalovirus exposure and HLA in healthy donors. Repertoires were generated with immunoSEQ multiplex PCR, while TCRdb's copy carries only in-frame clones and drops some. This sample has 180,000 or so clones, with 65% to 80% found just once. Sequenced: PBMCs. These receptors were obtained from a woman in her thirties in good health and CMV-seropositive. Each CDR3 is given with its conserved first and last residue. A D gene is named only where the DNA matches it firmly. Size tells how often a clone was seen (once, few, many) or the class of an expanded clone, and some rows leave it out.

>NA|TRBJ2-7|TRBV11-2|NA
CASSLVRIGTLTYEQYF
TGTGCCAGCAGCTTAGTGAGGATAGGGACACTTACCTACGAGCAGTACTTC
>NA|TRBJ1-3|TRBV27|TRBD1
CASSPGQGSGNTIYF
TGTGCCAGCAGTCCGGGACAGGGGTCTGGAAACACCATATATTTT
>NA|TRBJ1-1|TRBV11-2|NA
CASSFGRVGTEAFF
TGTGCCAGCAGCTTTGGCAGGGTGGGGACTGAAGCTTTCTTT
>NA|TRBJ2-7|TRBV11-3|NA
CASSLVQGLEQYF
TGTGCCAGCAGCTTAGTACAGGGACTAGAGCAGTACTTC
>NA|TRBJ1-1|TRBV6-5|TRBD1
CASSSAPGGWTEAFF
TGTGCCAGCAGTTCCGCCCCAGGGGGTTGGACTGAAGCTTTCTTT
>NA|TRBJ1-5|TRBV23-1|NA
CASSPSPGAPRDNQPQHF
TGCGCCAGCAGTCCGTCTCCAGGGGCCCCGAGAGACAATCAGCCCCAGCATTTT
>NA|TRBJ2-2|TRBV7-3|TRBD1
CASSFGTGGMGELFF
TGTGCCAGCAGCTTCGGGACAGGGGGCATGGGGGAGCTGTTTTTT
>NA|TRBJ2-3|TRBV27|TRBD1
CASSGQDFTDTQYF
TGTGCCAGTTCTGGACAGGACTTCACAGATACGCAGTATTTT
>few|TRBJ2-5|TRBV29-1|TRBD1
CSVLGQGGYPQETQYF
TGCAGCGTTCTCGGACAGGGCGGCTATCCCCAAGAGACCCAGTACTTC
>NA|TRBJ2-7|TRBV7-2|TRBD2
CASLAWRGAPNEQYF
TGTGCCAGCCTAGCTTGGCGGGGGGCCCCCAACGAGCAGTACTTC